A single TCR beta chain is shown here with its context. The data are from a study of T cells in Graves' hyperthyroidism and ophthalmopathy. RNA transcripts were the template for amplifying TCR beta CDR3 regions. Using the HTBI primer set, a first-round RT-PCR was run on the TCR CDR3. One entry per CDR3 protein results from TCRdb running MiXCR on the multiplex PCR reads. The table shows fewer than 750,000 distinct CDR3 sequences, with roughly 14% occurring only once. The V end was cut by 5 bases, the J end by 2 bases, with 9 bases between. The CDR3 is made up of 13 amino acids. The chain recombines TRBV12-3 or TRBV12-4 with TRBJ2-5; TRBD2 might be the D (6 bases). Sequencing was performed on blood. The sequence came from a woman aged 40 to 50 with Graves' ophthalmopathy. The CDR3 bases are TGTGCCAGCAGTGCGGAGGGTCAAGAGACCCAGTACTTC. This translates into CASSAEGQETQYF.